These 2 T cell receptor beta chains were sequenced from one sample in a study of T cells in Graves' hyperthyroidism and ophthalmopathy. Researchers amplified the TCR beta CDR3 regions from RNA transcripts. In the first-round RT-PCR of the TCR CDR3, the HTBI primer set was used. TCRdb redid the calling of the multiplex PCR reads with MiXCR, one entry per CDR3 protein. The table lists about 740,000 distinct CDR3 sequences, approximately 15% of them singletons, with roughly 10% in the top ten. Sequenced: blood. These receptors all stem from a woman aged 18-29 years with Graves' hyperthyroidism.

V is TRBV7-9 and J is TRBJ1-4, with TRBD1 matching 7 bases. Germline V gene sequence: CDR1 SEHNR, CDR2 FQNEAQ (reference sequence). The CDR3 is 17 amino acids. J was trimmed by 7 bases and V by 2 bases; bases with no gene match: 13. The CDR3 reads CASSLQRAQGVGEKLFF. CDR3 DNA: TGTGCCAGCAGCTTACAGCGCGCGCAGGGGGTCGGTGAAAAACTGTTTTTT.

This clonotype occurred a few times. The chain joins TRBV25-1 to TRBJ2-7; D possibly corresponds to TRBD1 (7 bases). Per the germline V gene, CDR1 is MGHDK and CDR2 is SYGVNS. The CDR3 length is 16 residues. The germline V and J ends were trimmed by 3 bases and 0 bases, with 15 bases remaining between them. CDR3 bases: TGTGCCAGCAGTGATTGGGCAGGGGGGAGCTCCTACGAGCAGTACTTC. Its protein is CASSDWAGGSSYEQYF.